These T cell receptor beta chains were read from a single sample in a study of blood T cell repertoires in COVID-19. TCRdb's copy holds only in-frame clones and misses some; the assay was immunoSEQ multiplex PCR. This table holds tens of thousands of clones, over 80% found once. The sequencing sample was made of peripheral blood. The receptors stem from a man aged 45-60 years with active COVID-19. Each CDR3 is given with its conserved first and last residue. Fields, in order: clone size, J gene, V gene, CDR3 length, D gene, CDR3 protein, CDR3 DNA. A D gene is named only where the DNA matches it firmly. Rows may omit the clone size; those that give it use once, few, many or a size class.

clone_size: few; j_call: TRBJ2-7; v_call: TRBV3-1/TRBV3-2; cdr3_length: 13; d_call: -; cdr3_aa: CASSQSRGWEQYF; cdr3_nt: TGTGCCAGCAGCCAATCCCGGGGGTGGGAGCAGTACTTC
clone_size: -; j_call: TRBJ2-2; v_call: TRBV5-4; cdr3_length: 15; d_call: -; cdr3_aa: CASSPSVANTGELFF; cdr3_nt: TGTGCCAGCAGCCCGAGCGTCGCGAACACCGGGGAGCTGTTTTTT
clone_size: -; j_call: TRBJ2-3; v_call: TRBV3-1/TRBV3-2; cdr3_length: 15; d_call: -; cdr3_aa: CASSQRRSSTNTQYF; cdr3_nt: TGTGCCAGCAGCCAACGCAGGTCTAGCACAAATACGCAGTATTTT
clone_size: -; j_call: TRBJ1-5; v_call: TRBV29-1; cdr3_length: 14; d_call: TRBD1; cdr3_aa: CSVGTGEGGQPQHF; cdr3_nt: TGCAGCGTCGGGACAGGGGAAGGAGGGCAGCCCCAGCATTTT
clone_size: -; j_call: TRBJ2-7; v_call: TRBV7-2; cdr3_length: 14; d_call: -; cdr3_aa: CASSSIRGSAEQYF; cdr3_nt: TGTGCCAGCAGCTCCATTAGAGGGTCTGCCGAGCAGTACTTC
clone_size: -; j_call: TRBJ2-3; v_call: TRBV15; cdr3_length: 16; d_call: TRBD2; cdr3_aa: CATSRYISGSSDTQYF; cdr3_nt: TGTGCCACCAGCAGGTACATCAGCGGGAGTTCAGATACGCAGTATTTT
clone_size: -; j_call: TRBJ1-3; v_call: TRBV7-3; cdr3_length: 14; d_call: -; cdr3_aa: CASSLSSPGNTIYF; cdr3_nt: TGTGCCAGCAGCTTAAGCAGTCCCGGAAACACCATATATTTT
clone_size: -; j_call: TRBJ2-2; v_call: TRBV2; cdr3_length: 13; d_call: -; cdr3_aa: CASKEKNTGELFF; cdr3_nt: TGTGCCAGCAAGGAGAAGAACACCGGGGAGCTGTTTTTT
clone_size: -; j_call: TRBJ2-7; v_call: TRBV6-6; cdr3_length: 14; d_call: -; cdr3_aa: CASSRDTSSYEQYF; cdr3_nt: TGTGCCAGCAGTCGGGACACGAGCTCCTACGAGCAGTACTTC
clone_size: few; j_call: TRBJ2-7; v_call: TRBV6-1; cdr3_length: 13; d_call: -; cdr3_aa: CASSEQGSYEQYF; cdr3_nt: TGTGCCAGCAGTGAACAGGGTTCCTACGAGCAGTACTTC
clone_size: few; j_call: TRBJ1-5; v_call: TRBV28; cdr3_length: 13; d_call: -; cdr3_aa: CASSQQGNQPQHF; cdr3_nt: TGTGCCAGCAGTCAACAGGGAAATCAGCCCCAGCATTTT
clone_size: -; j_call: TRBJ2-3; v_call: TRBV7-3; cdr3_length: 14; d_call: -; cdr3_aa: CASSSAYSGDTQYF; cdr3_nt: TGTGCCAGCAGCTCCGCCTATTCGGGAGATACGCAGTATTTT
clone_size: once; j_call: TRBJ2-1; v_call: TRBV5-1; cdr3_length: 15; d_call: TRBD2; cdr3_aa: CASSLAQLAGNEQFF; cdr3_nt: TGCGCCAGCAGCTTGGCCCAACTAGCGGGCAATGAGCAGTTCTTC
clone_size: -; j_call: TRBJ1-6; v_call: TRBV3-1/TRBV3-2; cdr3_length: 15; d_call: -; cdr3_aa: CASSQDRAGPSPLHF; cdr3_nt: TGTGCCAGCAGCCAAGATCGCGCAGGGCCTTCACCCCTCCACTTT
clone_size: -; j_call: TRBJ2-6; v_call: TRBV4-1; cdr3_length: 13; d_call: -; cdr3_aa: CASLSAGANVLTF; cdr3_nt: TGCGCCAGCCTAAGCGCTGGGGCCAACGTCCTGACTTTC
clone_size: -; j_call: TRBJ1-5; v_call: TRBV2; cdr3_length: 15; d_call: TRBD1; cdr3_aa: CASSEQQGGHQPQHF; cdr3_nt: TGTGCCAGCAGTGAACAACAGGGGGGTCATCAGCCCCAGCATTTT
clone_size: -; j_call: TRBJ1-1; v_call: TRBV19; cdr3_length: 15; d_call: TRBD1; cdr3_aa: CASSPGQGTWTEAFF; cdr3_nt: TGTGCCAGTAGTCCTGGACAGGGGACCTGGACTGAAGCTTTCTTT
clone_size: -; j_call: TRBJ1-5; v_call: TRBV15; cdr3_length: 14; d_call: -; cdr3_aa: CATSRRQENQPQHF; cdr3_nt: TGTGCCACCAGCAGAAGACAGGAAAATCAGCCCCAGCATTTT
clone_size: -; j_call: TRBJ2-1; v_call: TRBV4-2; cdr3_length: 15; d_call: -; cdr3_aa: CASSQEASSYNEQFF; cdr3_nt: TGTGCCAGCAGCCAAGAGGCTAGTTCCTACAATGAGCAGTTCTTC
clone_size: -; j_call: TRBJ2-5; v_call: TRBV5-4; cdr3_length: 16; d_call: TRBD1; cdr3_aa: CASSPETGGDQETQYF; cdr3_nt: TGTGCCAGCAGCCCAGAGACAGGGGGCGACCAAGAGACCCAGTACTTC
clone_size: -; j_call: TRBJ1-5; v_call: TRBV4-1; cdr3_length: 15; d_call: -; cdr3_aa: CASSQVGGIEQPQHF; cdr3_nt: TGCGCCAGCAGCCAAGTAGGAGGGATTGAACAGCCCCAGCATTTT
clone_size: -; j_call: TRBJ2-2; v_call: TRBV6-5; cdr3_length: 12; d_call: -; cdr3_aa: CASSFLTGELFF; cdr3_nt: TGTGCCAGCAGTTTTCTTACCGGGGAGCTGTTTTTT
clone_size: once; j_call: TRBJ2-1; v_call: TRBV19; cdr3_length: 15; d_call: TRBD1; cdr3_aa: CASSIGGQGSNEQFF; cdr3_nt: TGTGCCAGTAGTATAGGGGGACAGGGTAGCAATGAGCAGTTCTTC
clone_size: few; j_call: TRBJ1-3; v_call: TRBV6-5; cdr3_length: 15; d_call: -; cdr3_aa: CASRDGGFSGNTIYF; cdr3_nt: TGTGCCAGCAGGGACGGGGGATTCTCTGGAAACACCATATATTTT
clone_size: -; j_call: TRBJ1-2; v_call: TRBV3-1/TRBV3-2; cdr3_length: 13; d_call: TRBD1; cdr3_aa: CASSRQGTNGYTF; cdr3_nt: TGTGCCAGCAGCCGACAGGGGACGAATGGCTACACCTTC
clone_size: -; j_call: TRBJ2-2; v_call: TRBV14; cdr3_length: 15; d_call: -; cdr3_aa: CASSQGDTHTGELFF; cdr3_nt: TGTGCCAGCAGCCAAGGGGACACCCACACCGGGGAGCTGTTTTTT
clone_size: -; j_call: TRBJ1-1; v_call: TRBV19; cdr3_length: 15; d_call: -; cdr3_aa: CASSIVITGNTEAFF; cdr3_nt: TGTGCCAGTAGTATAGTTATAACAGGGAACACTGAAGCTTTCTTT
clone_size: -; j_call: TRBJ2-3; v_call: TRBV6-5; cdr3_length: 15; d_call: -; cdr3_aa: CASSYANRHGDTQYF; cdr3_nt: TGTGCCAGCAGTTACGCTAATCGACATGGGGATACGCAGTATTTT
clone_size: -; j_call: TRBJ2-7; v_call: TRBV30; cdr3_length: 15; d_call: TRBD1; cdr3_aa: CAWSTGGLGAYEQYF; cdr3_nt: TGTGCCTGGTCGACAGGGGGCTTAGGGGCCTACGAGCAGTACTTC
clone_size: -; j_call: TRBJ2-6; v_call: TRBV3-1/TRBV3-2; cdr3_length: 16; d_call: -; cdr3_aa: CASSQDAGSGANVLTF; cdr3_nt: TGTGCCAGCAGCCAAGATGCAGGCTCTGGGGCCAACGTCCTGACTTTC
clone_size: few; j_call: TRBJ1-2; v_call: TRBV14; cdr3_length: 14; d_call: TRBD1; cdr3_aa: CASSPEQGIYGYTF; cdr3_nt: TGTGCCAGCAGCCCGGAACAGGGGATCTATGGCTACACCTTC
clone_size: once; j_call: TRBJ1-1; v_call: TRBV3-1/TRBV3-2; cdr3_length: 13; d_call: -; cdr3_aa: CASSHLRITEAFF; cdr3_nt: TGTGCCAGCAGCCATCTGAGGATCACTGAAGCTTTCTTT
clone_size: -; j_call: TRBJ2-6; v_call: TRBV4-3; cdr3_length: 18; d_call: TRBD1; cdr3_aa: CASSQRDRDPSGANVLTF; cdr3_nt: TGCGCCAGCAGCCAAAGGGACAGGGATCCCTCTGGGGCCAACGTCCTGACTTTC
clone_size: -; j_call: TRBJ2-2; v_call: TRBV24-1; cdr3_length: 15; d_call: TRBD1; cdr3_aa: CATSERGQWTGELFF; cdr3_nt: TGTGCCACCAGTGAGAGGGGGCAGTGGACCGGGGAGCTGTTTTTT
clone_size: -; j_call: TRBJ2-1; v_call: TRBV7-2; cdr3_length: 15; d_call: TRBD1; cdr3_aa: CASRQPQGASNEQFF; cdr3_nt: TGTGCCAGCAGACAACCGCAGGGGGCGAGTAATGAGCAGTTCTTC
clone_size: -; j_call: TRBJ1-5; v_call: TRBV7-2; cdr3_length: 16; d_call: -; cdr3_aa: CASSLVGRQSNQPQHF; cdr3_nt: TGTGCCAGCAGCTTAGTGGGCCGCCAGAGCAATCAGCCCCAGCATTTT
clone_size: -; j_call: TRBJ2-1; v_call: TRBV6-5; cdr3_length: 14; d_call: TRBD2; cdr3_aa: CAIQTSGGFDEQFF; cdr3_nt: TGTGCCATACAAACTAGCGGGGGTTTTGATGAGCAGTTCTTC
clone_size: -; j_call: TRBJ2-5; v_call: TRBV7-9; cdr3_length: 15; d_call: -; cdr3_aa: CASSYNSGSKETQYF; cdr3_nt: TGTGCCAGCAGTTACAATTCCGGGTCCAAAGAGACCCAGTACTTC
clone_size: -; j_call: TRBJ2-7; v_call: TRBV18; cdr3_length: 19; d_call: TRBD2; cdr3_aa: CASSPIISGLAGAGLEQYF; cdr3_nt: TGTGCCAGCTCACCAATAATCTCCGGACTAGCGGGAGCGGGATTGGAGCAGTACTTC
clone_size: -; j_call: TRBJ2-3; v_call: TRBV5-6; cdr3_length: 14; d_call: -; cdr3_aa: CASSPEGGTDTQYF; cdr3_nt: TGTGCCAGCAGCCCCGAGGGGGGCACAGATACGCAGTATTTT
clone_size: few; j_call: TRBJ2-1; v_call: TRBV2; cdr3_length: 14; d_call: TRBD2; cdr3_aa: CASRAGGLYNEQFF; cdr3_nt: TGTGCCAGCCGGGCGGGAGGGTTATACAATGAGCAGTTCTTC
clone_size: few; j_call: TRBJ1-4; v_call: TRBV5-4; cdr3_length: 13; d_call: -; cdr3_aa: CASTKGGGEKLFF; cdr3_nt: TGTGCCAGCACCAAGGGAGGTGGTGAAAAACTGTTTTTT
clone_size: -; j_call: TRBJ2-7; v_call: TRBV7-6; cdr3_length: 15; d_call: TRBD2; cdr3_aa: CASSSPSGGTYEQYF; cdr3_nt: TGTGCCAGCAGCTCGCCTAGCGGGGGCACCTACGAGCAGTACTTC
clone_size: -; j_call: TRBJ2-1; v_call: TRBV7-2; cdr3_length: 15; d_call: TRBD2; cdr3_aa: CASSASAGAPNEQFF; cdr3_nt: TGTGCCAGCAGCGCCTCAGCGGGGGCTCCGAATGAGCAGTTCTTC
clone_size: -; j_call: TRBJ1-2; v_call: TRBV11-2; cdr3_length: 11; d_call: -; cdr3_aa: CASSSVLGYTF; cdr3_nt: TGTGCCAGCAGCTCGGTCCTTGGCTACACCTTC
clone_size: -; j_call: TRBJ1-2; v_call: TRBV12-5; cdr3_length: 16; d_call: -; cdr3_aa: CASGLVPSRVDYGYTF; cdr3_nt: TGTGCTAGTGGTTTGGTCCCATCCAGGGTTGACTATGGCTACACCTTC
clone_size: -; j_call: TRBJ2-7; v_call: TRBV7-8; cdr3_length: 15; d_call: -; cdr3_aa: CASGPPTGSSGEQYF; cdr3_nt: TGTGCCAGCGGTCCGCCAACAGGGTCTTCTGGCGAGCAGTACTTC
clone_size: once; j_call: TRBJ2-7; v_call: TRBV7-2; cdr3_length: 17; d_call: -; cdr3_aa: CASSPLARQDLSYEQYF; cdr3_nt: TGTGCCAGCAGCCCCTTAGCCCGACAGGATCTATCCTACGAGCAGTACTTC
clone_size: -; j_call: TRBJ2-3; v_call: TRBV18; cdr3_length: 15; d_call: TRBD2; cdr3_aa: CASSQIAGVADTQYF; cdr3_nt: TGTGCCAGCTCTCAAATAGCGGGAGTGGCAGATACGCAGTATTTT
clone_size: -; j_call: TRBJ2-7; v_call: TRBV5-1; cdr3_length: 12; d_call: TRBD2; cdr3_aa: CASSLAGGEQYF; cdr3_nt: TGCGCCAGCAGCTTGGCGGGGGGCGAGCAGTACTTC
clone_size: -; j_call: TRBJ1-5; v_call: TRBV28; cdr3_length: 15; d_call: -; cdr3_aa: CASSLARVGNQPQHF; cdr3_nt: TGTGCCAGCAGTTTGGCCAGGGTCGGCAATCAGCCCCAGCATTTT